This T cell receptor beta chain was recovered during a study of T cells in Graves' hyperthyroidism and ophthalmopathy. Whole-study results and caveats: Blood shared most expanded thyroid clonotypes above 0.001.

Pregnant or lactating patients were excluded, as were those with uncontrolled infection or other autoimmune disease. Amplification of TCR beta CDR3 regions used RNA as the template. A first-round RT-PCR of the TCR CDR3 used the HTBI primer set. Each CDR3 protein is one row after TCRdb ran MiXCR on the multiplex PCR reads. The sample records a few hundred thousand distinct CDR3 sequences, approximately 44% being singletons. V was clipped by 2 bases and J by 6 bases, with 17 bases between them. Germline V CDR1 and CDR2: SGHAT, FQNNGV. The CDR3 has 15 residues. Turning to this clonotype: Its antigen is undetermined.

The sequenced material came from peripheral blood or thyroid tissue (not recorded which). The chain employs TRBV11-2 and TRBJ2-7; D remains ambiguous. This TCR came from an adult woman with Graves' disease, either hyperthyroidism or ophthalmopathy (not recorded which). The chain's CDR3 is CASSLRNAGLGEQYF. In DNA, the CDR3 is TGTGCCAGCAGCTTACGGAACGCAGGTCTCGGCGAGCAGTACTTC.